This T cell receptor (beta chain) was captured by sequencing in a study of early T cells in non-severe SARS-CoV-2 infection. As for this clonotype: The antigen is unknown.

General study points: CD4 and private specificities were missed by VDJdb matching, which favored anti-spike CD8 responses.

The TCR library protocol attached unique molecular identifiers to the individual cDNA molecules. MiXCR, run by TCRdb on the 5' RACE reads, gives a single entry per CDR3 protein. The sample has some 100,000 distinct CDR3 sequences; roughly 14% are singletons. The CDR3 length is 16 residues. Germline CDR1 reads SGHTA; CDR2 reads FQGNSA. The J segment lost 1 base and the V segment lost 5 bases, leaving 8 bases of the junction unmatched. The TCR was taken from an adult who was a healthcare worker with PCR-confirmed SARS-CoV-2 infection or an uninfected control (not recorded which). Sequenced material: whole blood. The gene calls are TRBV7-2 and TRBJ2-5; TRBD2 aligns across 9 bases. The CDR3 bases are TGTGCCAGCAGCCTAGGACTAGCGCAAAGCCAAGAGACCCAGTACTTC. Translated, it gives CASSLGLAQSQETQYF.